The 10 T cell receptor beta chains below come from one sample, sequenced in a study of shared clonotypes between healthy human individuals. Profiled with immunoSEQ multiplex PCR; TCRdb holds only in-frame clones, not every one. The repertoire consists of approximately 2.5 million clones, with over 85% occurring once and the leading ten covering about 0.39%. Sequences were obtained from naive CD4+ T cells from PBMCs. Subset in this sample: CD45RA+ positively selected. Source of these receptors: a man between 18 and 29 years old in good health. Some clones in this sample may be carry-over from other donors' samples.

The V gene is TRBV9, the J gene TRBJ1-2; TRBD1 agrees at 7 bases. This CDR3 region has 15 residues. V shed 3 bases and J 4 bases; nucleotides not matched to a gene: 9. Germline V gives CDR1 SGDLS, CDR2 YYNGEE. Written as DNA, the CDR3 is TGTGCCAGCAGCGACAACCCGGGACAGAGCTATGGCTACACCTTC. It codes for CASSDNPGQSYGYTF.

The chain carries TRBV5-1 and TRBJ1-2; a possible D gene is TRBD1 (6 bases). The CDR3 is 14 amino acids. The V and J ends lost 2 bases and 4 bases respectively, with 12 bases between them. The germline V gene has CDR1 SGHRS and CDR2 YFSETQ. The chain's CDR3 is CASSLNTGTYGYTF. The CDR3 DNA reads TGCGCCAGCAGCTTAAATACAGGGACCTATGGCTACACCTTC.

The chain employs TRBV5-1 and TRBJ2-5; TRBD2 matches 15 bases. This CDR3 has 17 amino acids. Losses at the gene ends were 4 bases for V and 11 bases for J; bases not matched to a gene: 15. Germline V gene lookup returns CDR1 SGHRS and CDR2 YFSETQ. This CDR3 is CASSLPGLAGGPREQYF. In nucleotides, the CDR3 is TGCGCCAGCAGCCTGCCGGGACTAGCGGGAGGCCCTCGGGAGCAGTACTTC.

The J gene is TRBJ2-3, the V gene TRBV25-1; possible D gene TRBD2, 6 bases. Germline CDR1 MGHDK, CDR2 SYGVNS. The CDR3 extends over 15 amino acids. V lost 0 bases to trimming and J lost 3 bases, with 10 bases between them. CDR3 loop: CASSEYGGGTDTQYF. The CDR3 DNA reads TGTGCCAGCAGTGAATATGGGGGAGGAACAGATACGCAGTATTTT. Full variable domain (remainder filled in from reference TRBV25-1 and TRBJ2-3): EADIYQTPRYLVIGTGKKITLECSQTMGHDKMYWYQQDPGMELHLIHYSYGVNSTEKGDLSSESTVSRIRTEHFPLTLESARPSHTSQYLCASSEYGGGTDTQYFGPGTRLTVL.

The rearrangement links TRBV28 to TRBJ1-6, with 9 bases aligning to TRBD1. Germline CDR1 MDHEN, CDR2 SYDVKM. CDR3 size: 14 residues. The trim removed 8 bases at V and 6 bases at J, leaving 5 bases unmatched. The CDR3: CASGRDRANSPLHF. DNA for the CDR3: TGTGCCAGCGGGAGGGACAGGGCTAATTCACCCCTCCACTTT.

The genes are TRBV5-1 and TRBJ2-1, with a weak D call TRBD2 (8 bases). Germline loops: CDR1 SGHRS, CDR2 YFSETQ. The CDR3 covers 15 residues. With 2 bases removed from V and 10 bases from J, the gap between germline ends came to 19 bases. The CDR3 DNA sequence: TGCGCCAGCAGCTTAAGACTAGCGAGGGACAGCGAGCAGTTCTTC. Residues: CASSLRLARDSEQFF.

The chain uses TRBV7-2 and TRBJ2-7; D is undetermined. Trimming stripped 1 base from V and 3 bases from J, with 10 bases between. The CDR3 loop spans 14 amino acids. Germline CDR1 SGHTA, CDR2 FQGNSA. The chain's CDR3 is CASSLGVRIYEQYF. The CDR3 DNA follows: TGTGCCAGCAGCTTAGGGGTCAGGATCTACGAGCAGTACTTC.

Here the CDR3 DNA reads TGTGCCAGCAGTCCACCGCGACAGGGGATCTTAAGCAATCAGCCCCAGCATTTT. Translation gives CASSPPRQGILSNQPQHF. The chain combines TRBV28 with TRBJ1-5, with TRBD1 matching over 8 bases. Trimming cost V 5 bases and J 1 base; bases outside gene matches: 13. CDR1 is MDHEN, CDR2 SYDVKM, per germline. The CDR3 contains 18 residues.

This chain's CDR3 is CASSMTAPGLAGVNEQYF. CDR3 DNA: TGTGCCAGTAGTATGACTGCACCCGGGCTAGCGGGAGTTAACGAGCAGTACTTC. This sequence joins TRBV19 and TRBJ2-7, with TRBD2 matching over 10 bases. The CDR3 contains 18 residues. Germline loops: CDR1 LNHDA, CDR2 SQIVND (reference sequence). V was clipped by 3 bases and J by 5 bases; unmatched bases: 16.

This clone was counted once. Other DNA sequences in the sample encode the same CDR3. The chain couples TRBV5-1 to TRBJ2-3; D is perhaps TRBD1 (5 bases). This CDR3 spans 13 amino acids. Trimming stripped 7 bases from V and 0 bases from J, with 9 bases between. In germline, CDR1 is SGHRS, CDR2 YFSETQ. The CDR3 region is CASGHPSTDTQYF. The CDR3 region has the DNA TGCGCCAGCGGACACCCAAGCACAGATACGCAGTATTTT. The whole variable domain, remainder taken from reference TRBV5-1 and TRBJ2-3, is KAGVTQTPRYLIKTRGQQVTLSCSPISGHRSVSWYQQTPGQGLQFLFEYFSETQRNKGNFPGRFSGRQFSNSRSEMNVSTLELGDSALYLCASGHPSTDTQYFGPGTRLTVL.